This T cell receptor beta chain was sequenced for a study of OX40 agonist ivuxolimab in advanced cancers. Profiled with immunoSEQ multiplex PCR; TCRdb holds only in-frame clones, not every one. The sample consists of around 80,000 clones, 85% of them appearing once. This clone came up once. This sequence originates from an adult with an advanced solid tumor such as melanoma, head and neck, liver or kidney cancer. The sample here was CD4+ or CD8+ T cells sorted from blood, taken in a trial of the OX40 agonist ivuxolimab.

Here the CDR3 DNA reads TGTGCCAGCAGCTCCTTCGGGACTAGGACAAATACGCAGTATTTT. Its translation: CASSSFGTRTNTQYF. The chain carries TRBV7-9 and TRBJ2-3; 8 nucleotides line up with TRBD2. V trimming: 4 bases; J trimming: 7 bases; junction bases outside the gene matches: 10. CDR1 is SEHNR and CDR2 is FQNEAQ in the germline V gene (reference sequence). This CDR3 comprises 15 residues.